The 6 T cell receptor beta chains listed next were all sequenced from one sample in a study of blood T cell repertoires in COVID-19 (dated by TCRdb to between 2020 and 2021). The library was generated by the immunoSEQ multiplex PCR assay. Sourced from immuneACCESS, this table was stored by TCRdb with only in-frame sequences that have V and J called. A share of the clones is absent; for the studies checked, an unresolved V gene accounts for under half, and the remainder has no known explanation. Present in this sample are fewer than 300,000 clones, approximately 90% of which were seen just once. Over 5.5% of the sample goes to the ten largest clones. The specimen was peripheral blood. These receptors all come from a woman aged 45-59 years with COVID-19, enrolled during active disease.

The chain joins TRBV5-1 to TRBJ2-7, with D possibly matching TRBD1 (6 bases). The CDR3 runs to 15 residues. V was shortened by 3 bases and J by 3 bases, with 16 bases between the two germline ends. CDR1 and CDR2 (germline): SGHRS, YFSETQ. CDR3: CASSSRGDTFYEQYF. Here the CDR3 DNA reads TGCGCCAGCAGCTCACGAGGGGACACTTTCTACGAGCAGTACTTC.

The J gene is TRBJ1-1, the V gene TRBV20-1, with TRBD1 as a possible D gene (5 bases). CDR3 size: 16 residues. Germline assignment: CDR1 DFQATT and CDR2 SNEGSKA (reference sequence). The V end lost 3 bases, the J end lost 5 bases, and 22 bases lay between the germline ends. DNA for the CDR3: TGCAGTGCTAGTGCAGGGTCAGGGCGGCGGGAGACTGAAGCTTTCTTT. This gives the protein CSASAGSGRRETEAFF.

The CDR3 DNA reads as TGTGCCATCAGTGCTCGACTAGCGGAAAACACCGGGGAGCTGTTTTTT. This encodes CAISARLAENTGELFF. The chain is built from TRBV10-3 and TRBJ2-2, with 9 bases aligning to TRBD2. J gave up 2 bases and V 4 bases, and 5 bases lay outside the gene matches. The V gene's germline CDR1 is ENHRY and CDR2 SYGVKD. This CDR3 spans 16 amino acids.

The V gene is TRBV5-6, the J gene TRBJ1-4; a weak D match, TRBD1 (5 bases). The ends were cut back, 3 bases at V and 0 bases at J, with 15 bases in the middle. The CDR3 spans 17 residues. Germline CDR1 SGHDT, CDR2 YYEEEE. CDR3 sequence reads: CASSSSGTVATNEKLFF. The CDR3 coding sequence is TGTGCCAGCAGCTCGTCCGGGACTGTTGCAACTAATGAAAAACTGTTTTTT.

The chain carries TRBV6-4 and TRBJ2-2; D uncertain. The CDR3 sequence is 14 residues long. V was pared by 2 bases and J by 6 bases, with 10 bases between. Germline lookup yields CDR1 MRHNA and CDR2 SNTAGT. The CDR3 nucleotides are TGTGCCAGCAGTGACAGGAGAGGCGCCGGGGAGCTGTTTTTT. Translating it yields CASSDRRGAGELFF.

CDR3 protein: CASSVAIRVPANEKLFF. As DNA, the CDR3 is TGTGCCAGCAGCGTAGCTATCAGGGTTCCTGCTAATGAAAAACTGTTTTTT. J is TRBJ1-4 and V is TRBV9; TRBD1 might be the D (5 bases). Germline V gene lookup returns CDR1 SGDLS and CDR2 YYNGEE. This CDR3 contains 17 residues. V dropped 0 bases and J dropped 3 bases, with 15 bases sitting between them. Looking up the rest from reference TRBV9 and TRBJ1-4 gives the full variable domain: DSGVTQTPKHLITATGQRVTLRCSPRSGDLSVYWYQQSLDQGLQFLIQYYNGEERAKGNILERFSAQQFPDLHSELNLSSLELGDSALYFCASSVAIRVPANEKLFFGSGTQLSVL.